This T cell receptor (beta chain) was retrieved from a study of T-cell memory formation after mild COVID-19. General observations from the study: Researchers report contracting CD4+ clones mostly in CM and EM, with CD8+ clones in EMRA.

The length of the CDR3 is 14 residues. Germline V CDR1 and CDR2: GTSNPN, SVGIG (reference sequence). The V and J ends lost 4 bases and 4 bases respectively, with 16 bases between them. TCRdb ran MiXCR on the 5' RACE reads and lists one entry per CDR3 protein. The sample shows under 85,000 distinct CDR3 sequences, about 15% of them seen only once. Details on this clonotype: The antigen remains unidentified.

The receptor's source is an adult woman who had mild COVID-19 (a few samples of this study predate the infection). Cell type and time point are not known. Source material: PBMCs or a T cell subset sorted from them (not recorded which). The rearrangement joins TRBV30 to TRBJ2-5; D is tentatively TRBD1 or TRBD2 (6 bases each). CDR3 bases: TGTGCCTGGAATGGGGGGCAGGGAGTAGAGACCCAGTACTTC. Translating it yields CAWNGGQGVETQYF.